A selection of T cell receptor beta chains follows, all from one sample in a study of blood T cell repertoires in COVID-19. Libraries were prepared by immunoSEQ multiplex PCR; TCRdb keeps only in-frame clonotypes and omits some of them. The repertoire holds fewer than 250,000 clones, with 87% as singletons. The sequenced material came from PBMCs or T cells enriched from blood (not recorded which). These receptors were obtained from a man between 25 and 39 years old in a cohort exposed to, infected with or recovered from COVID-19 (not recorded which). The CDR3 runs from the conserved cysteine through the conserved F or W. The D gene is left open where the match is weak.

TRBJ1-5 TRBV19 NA TGTGCCAGTACCATCTCGGGGGGGGGATCCCAGCCCCAGCATTTT CASTISGGGSQPQHF
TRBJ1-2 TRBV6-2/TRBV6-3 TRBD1 TGTGCCAGCAGTTCTTTACGGACAGGAGGAAAAGCTAACTATGGCTACACCTTC CASSSLRTGGKANYGYTF
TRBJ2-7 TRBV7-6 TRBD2 TGTGCCAGCAGCTTAGAACCGGGAGGTCTCCACGAGCAGTACTTC CASSLEPGGLHEQYF
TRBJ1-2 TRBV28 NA TGTGCCAGCAGTTTAAACGCGCAGGGCGATGGCTACACCTTC CASSLNAQGDGYTF
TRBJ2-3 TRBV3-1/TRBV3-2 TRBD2 TGTGCCAGCAGCCCGATCGGGACTAGCGGAACAGATACGCAGTATTTT CASSPIGTSGTDTQYF
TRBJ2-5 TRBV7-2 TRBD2 TGTGCCAGCAGCTTAGTGCCTAGCGGAGGGTGGGAGACCCAGTACTTC CASSLVPSGGWETQYF
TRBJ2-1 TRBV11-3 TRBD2 TGTGCCAGCAGCTTCGAGGCGGGGGGCAGACATGAGCAGTTCTTC CASSFEAGGRHEQFF
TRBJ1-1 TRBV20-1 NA TGCAGTGCTAGTCCTCCCCACGGGAGTAGAGAAGCTTTCTTT CSASPPHGSREAFF
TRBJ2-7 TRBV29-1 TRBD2 TGCAGCGTTGACGGAAGCGGGAGTCTCGACGAGCAGTACTTC CSVDGSGSLDEQYF
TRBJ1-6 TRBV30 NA TGTGCCTGGAGTGAAAGGGGGAAGCCTAATTCACCCCTCCACTTT CAWSERGKPNSPLHF
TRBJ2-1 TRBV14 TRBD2 TGTGCCAGCGCCGGGACTAGCGGATCCTACAATGAGCAGTTCTTC CASAGTSGSYNEQFF
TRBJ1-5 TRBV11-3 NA TGTGCCAGCAGCTTAGATATTGGGGGGGAGAGTCAGCCCCAGCATTTT CASSLDIGGESQPQHF
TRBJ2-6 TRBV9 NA TGTGCCAGCAGCGTAGAAGGCAGGGGCAGACACTCTGGGGCCAACGTCCTGACTTTC CASSVEGRGRHSGANVLTF
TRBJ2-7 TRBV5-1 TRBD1 TGCGCCAGCAGCCCGGCGACAGGGGGCGCCTACGAGCAGTACTTC CASSPATGGAYEQYF
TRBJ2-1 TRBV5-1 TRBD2 TGCGCCAGCAGCTTGGCCGGCAGCGGGAGGGCCCAGTTGAACAATGAGCAGTTCTTC CASSLAGSGRAQLNNEQFF
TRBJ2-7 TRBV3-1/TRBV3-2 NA TGTGCCAGCAGCCAAGAAGCCGGGGGTTGCGAGCAGTACTTC CASSQEAGGCEQYF
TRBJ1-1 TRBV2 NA TGTGCCAGCACCGTGTCGGGTGGACTATCTGAAGCTTTCTTT CASTVSGGLSEAFF
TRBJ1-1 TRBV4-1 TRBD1 TGCGCCAGCAGCCCCCCGGGACAGGGACCGAACACTGAAGCTTTCTTT CASSPPGQGPNTEAFF
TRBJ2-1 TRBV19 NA TGTGCCAGTAGTATTGGACTAAAACAGTTCTTC CASSIGLKQFF
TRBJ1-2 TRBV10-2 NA TGCGCCACCAGTAGGGCGGGGGCAGGGTATGGCTACACCTTC CATSRAGAGYGYTF
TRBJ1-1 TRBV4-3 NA TGCGCCAGCAGCCAAGTTTTTAGCGAGGGGATAGCGGACACTGAAGCTTTCTTT CASSQVFSEGIADTEAFF
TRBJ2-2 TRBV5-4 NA TGTGCCAGCAACACAGGGCTGGGTAGCGCCGGGGAGCTGTTTTTT CASNTGLGSAGELFF